The 15 T cell receptor beta chains listed next were all sequenced from one sample in a study of OX40 agonist ivuxolimab in advanced cancers. Measured with immunoSEQ multiplex PCR; TCRdb has only the in-frame clones, and not every one. The data show 90,000 to 150,000 clones, 75% to 90% seen once. This specimen was CD4+ or CD8+ T cells sorted from blood, taken in a trial of the OX40 agonist ivuxolimab. The receptors originated from an adult with an advanced solid tumor such as melanoma, head and neck, liver or kidney cancer.

The V gene is TRBV28, the J gene TRBJ2-5; possible D gene TRBD1, 5 bases. This CDR3 comprises 11 residues. V lost 11 bases and J 9 bases, leaving 16 bases between the germline ends. Germline V gene data show CDR1 as MDHEN and CDR2 as SYDVKM. The DNA of the CDR3 is TGTGCCGTCGCGCGCGCAGGGTCCCAGTACTTC. Translated, it gives CAVARAGSQYF.

This chain uses TRBV10-2 with TRBJ1-1; TRBD1 matches 8 bases. V trimming: 7 bases; J trimming: 1 base; junction bases outside the gene matches: 5. The germline V gene has CDR1 WSHSY and CDR2 SAAADI. CDR3 length equals 14 residues. CDR3 DNA sequence: TGCGCCAGCACTCCGACAGGGGCGAACACTGAAGCTTTCTTT. Its translation: CASTPTGANTEAFF.

The chain carries TRBV7-9 and TRBJ2-2; a possible D gene is TRBD2 (6 bases). The CDR3 sequence is 19 residues long. V dropped 5 bases and J dropped 5 bases, with 27 bases sitting between them. Looked up from germline, CDR1 is SEHNR and CDR2 is FQNEAQ (reference sequence). CDR3 sequence: CASSPPPGVTQLLTGELFF. The CDR3 nucleotides read TGTGCCAGCAGCCCACCCCCGGGGGTTACGCAACTCCTAACCGGGGAGCTGTTTTTT.

The chain couples TRBV2 to TRBJ2-5; no definite D call. With 5 bases removed from V and 0 bases from J, the gap between germline ends came to 10 bases. Germline V lookup: CDR1 SNHLY, CDR2 FYNNEI. This CDR3 contains 14 residues. CDR3 loop: CASSRGTYQETQYF. The CDR3 DNA reads TGTGCCAGCAGTCGAGGAACTTACCAAGAGACCCAGTACTTC.

This rearrangement joins TRBV10-1 to TRBJ2-2; D gene ambiguous. The CDR3 consists of 14 residues. V shed 6 bases and J shed 1 base, with 9 bases lying between them. From germline, CDR1 is WNHNN and CDR2 SYGVQD (reference sequence). Here the CDR3 reads CASRESRNTGELFF. CDR3 bases: TGCGCCAGCAGGGAATCTAGGAACACCGGGGAGCTGTTTTTT.

This sequence joins TRBV27 and TRBJ1-6, with a weak D call TRBD1 (5 bases). V was cut by 6 bases and J by 3 bases, with 18 bases left in between. Germline V gives CDR1 MNHEY, CDR2 SMNVEV (reference sequence). The CDR3 contains 17 residues. This CDR3 reads CASSQGDETRYNSPLHF. CDR3 in DNA: TGTGCCAGCAGCCAAGGGGACGAAACTCGCTATAATTCACCCCTCCACTTT.

V gene TRBV4-3 combines with J gene TRBJ2-5; 8 bases match TRBD1. This CDR3 region has 13 residues. J was trimmed by 5 bases and V by 3 bases; bases with no gene match: 2. The germline gives CDR1 LGHNA, CDR2 YSLEER. Here the CDR3 DNA reads TGCGCCAGCAGCCAGACAGGGGCGGAGACCCAGTACTTC. It encodes CASSQTGAETQYF.

The gene calls are TRBV18 and TRBJ1-1, with D hard to call. CDR1 and CDR2 from the germline V gene are KGHSH and LQKENI. The CDR3 has 13 residues. Trimming shortened V by 8 bases and J by 0 bases, and 10 bases separated the two germline ends. For the CDR3, the DNA is TGTGCCAGCCGGGAATTTCTGAACACTGAAGCTTTCTTT. This sequence encodes CASREFLNTEAFF.

The chain couples TRBV29-1 to TRBJ1-2; D possibly corresponds to TRBD1 (6 bases). This CDR3 comprises 13 residues. V was clipped by 6 bases and J by 2 bases, with 13 bases between them. Germline CDR1 and CDR2: SQVTM and ANQGSEA. The CDR3 sequence: CSVSSGVNYGYTF. The CDR3 coding sequence is TGCAGCGTATCATCAGGGGTCAACTATGGCTACACCTTC.

Only a few counts were recorded for this clone. This sequence joins TRBV28 and TRBJ1-6; D remains ambiguous. The V gene's germline CDR1 is MDHEN and CDR2 SYDVKM. This CDR3 spans 12 amino acids. The V and J ends lost 6 bases and 6 bases respectively, with 6 bases between them. This CDR3 is CASSSGNSPLHF. The CDR3 DNA reads as TGTGCCAGCAGCAGTGGTAATTCACCCCTCCACTTT.

Only one count was recorded for this clone. The chain carries TRBV15 and TRBJ1-2; TRBD1 is a possible D gene (5 bases). Germline CDR1 is LNHNV and CDR2 is YYDKDF (reference sequence). This CDR3 has 15 residues. Trimming removed 4 bases at V and 5 bases at J, with 17 bases between. The CDR3 DNA is TGTGCCACCAGCACCCCTCCGGCAGGGTTATATGGCTACACCTTC. It translates to CATSTPPAGLYGYTF.

Turning to this clone: The sample carries other DNA sequences with the same CDR3. The V and J genes are TRBV9 and TRBJ2-1; 12 bases are shared with TRBD2. Germline V CDR1 and CDR2: SGDLS, YYNGEE. The length of the CDR3 is 16 residues. J gave up 4 bases and V 0 bases, and 2 bases lay outside the gene matches. As DNA, the CDR3 is TGTGCCAGCAGCGTAGGGCTAGCGGGGGGGTACAATGAGCAGTTCTTC. It yields the protein CASSVGLAGGYNEQFF.

Only a few counts were recorded for this clone. CDR3 loop: CASSEGEALDTQYF. CDR3 DNA sequence: TGTGCCAGCAGTGAGGGGGAGGCTCTCGATACGCAGTATTTT. V gene TRBV2 combines with J gene TRBJ2-3; possibly TRBD2 for D (6 bases). CDR1 and CDR2 (germline): SNHLY, FYNNEI. This CDR3 region has 14 residues. V lost 3 bases and J 6 bases, leaving 13 bases between the germline ends.

V and J are TRBV12-5 and TRBJ1-3; TRBD1 matches at 9 bases. From germline, CDR1 is LGHNT and CDR2 FRNRAP. This CDR3 region has 16 residues. V gave up 3 bases and J gave up 4 bases; unmatched junction bases: 7. CDR3 in amino acids: CASGLGTGSAGNTIYF. The CDR3 region has the DNA TGTGCTAGTGGTTTAGGGACAGGGTCTGCCGGAAACACCATATATTTT. The entire variable domain, with the rest obtained from reference TRBV12-5 and TRBJ1-3, is as follows: DARVTQTPRHKVTEMGQEVTMRCQPILGHNTVFWYRQTMMQGLELLAYFRNRAPLDDSGMPKDRFSAEMPDATLATLKIQPSEPRDSAVYFCASGLGTGSAGNTIYFGEGSWLTVV.

The V gene is TRBV29-1, the J gene TRBJ2-7; maybe TRBD2 (6 bases). V was shortened by 6 bases and J by 6 bases, with 15 bases between the two germline ends. Germline-derived CDR1 and CDR2 are SQVTM and ANQGSEA. The CDR3 has 12 amino acids. CDR3 sequence reads: CSVGGTAPEQYF. CDR3 nucleotides: TGCAGCGTGGGGGGAACGGCTCCCGAGCAGTACTTC.